The 8 T cell receptor beta chains below were found in one sample sequenced in a study of blood T cells in healthy people across ages. Through a sample-barcoded 5' primer and a J-beta primer mix, a second PCR was run for 7 to 11 cycles. A single record per CDR3 protein comes from TCRdb applying MiXCR to the 5' RACE reads. The data contain about 930,000 distinct CDR3 sequences, about 28% of them seen just once; the ten biggest clones take up about 10%. The data were also submitted as part of a second study, on T cells of mothers and their children.

The sample was blood. These receptors originate from a middle-aged woman in good health.

This chain uses TRBV19 with TRBJ2-1; D remains unclear. CDR1 is LNHDA, CDR2 SQIVND, per germline (reference sequence). Deletions cut 1 base from V and 3 bases from J, with 13 bases between. CDR3 length: 16 amino acids. CDR3 sequence: CASSIAAARNYNEQFF. CDR3 bases: TGTGCCAGTAGTATAGCTGCGGCCCGGAACTACAATGAGCAGTTCTTC.

This clonotype was seen a handful of times. The chain carries TRBV20-1 and TRBJ1-5, with a possible D match to TRBD1 (5 bases). Germline V gene sequence: CDR1 DFQATT, CDR2 SNEGSKA (reference sequence). There are 15 residues in the CDR3. Trimming removed 3 bases from V and 0 bases from J, with 12 bases in between. This chain's CDR3 is CSASRGAGSNQPQHF. The CDR3 DNA reads TGCAGTGCTAGTAGAGGGGCAGGTAGCAATCAGCCCCAGCATTTT.

The chain is built from TRBV15 and TRBJ2-1, with D unclear. CDR3 size: 17 residues. Germline CDR1 and CDR2: LNHNV and YYDKDF (reference sequence). V gave up 0 bases and J gave up 3 bases, with 15 bases separating them. This chain's CDR3 is CATSRDGKLALYNEQFF. The CDR3 DNA reads TGTGCCACCAGCAGAGATGGTAAGCTGGCCCTCTACAATGAGCAGTTCTTC. Combining the CDR3 with reference TRBV15 and TRBJ2-1 gives the whole variable domain DAMVIQNPRYQVTQFGKPVTLSCSQTLNHNVMYWYQQKSSQAPKLLFHYYDKDFNNEADTPDNFQSRRPNTSFCFLDIRSPGLGDTAMYLCATSRDGKLALYNEQFFGPGTRLTVL.

The chain employs TRBV28 and TRBJ1-1; no reliable D call. This CDR3 is 13 amino acids long. Germline V gene sequence: CDR1 MDHEN, CDR2 SYDVKM. V lost 3 bases and J 4 bases, leaving 9 bases between the germline ends. Here the CDR3 DNA reads TGTGCCAGCAGTTTCGACGGGCTCACTGAAGCTTTCTTT. Translated: CASSFDGLTEAFF.

This clonotype came up a few times. The J gene is TRBJ1-2, the V gene TRBV20-1, with D unresolved. Per germline, CDR1 DFQATT and CDR2 SNEGSKA (reference sequence). This CDR3 comprises 14 residues. Trimming took off 2 bases at V and 2 bases at J, with 12 bases between the two ends. In nucleotides, the CDR3 is TGCAGTGCTAGACTCCTGCTGGGGAACTATGGCTACACCTTC. Translation gives CSARLLLGNYGYTF.

In its sample, this clonotype was seen many times. The V and J genes are TRBV7-2 and TRBJ2-7; D is perhaps TRBD2 (5 bases). V lost 5 bases to trimming and J lost 2 bases, with 19 bases between them. CDR3 length: 16 residues. From germline, CDR1 is SGHTA and CDR2 FQGNSA. The CDR3, as DNA: TGTGCCAGCAGCCAGAATACGGGGAGATCCGCCTACGAGCAGTACTTC. Protein product: CASSQNTGRSAYEQYF.

This clonotype has at least ten counts. CDR3 region: CASSSTSYNEQFF. The CDR3 DNA reads TGTGCCAGCAGCTCAACCAGTTACAATGAGCAGTTCTTC. The V and J genes are TRBV7-2 and TRBJ2-1; D is undetermined. V lost 4 bases and J 4 bases, leaving 8 bases between the germline ends. Germline assignment: CDR1 SGHTA and CDR2 FQGNSA. There are 13 residues in the CDR3.

This clonotype was counted many times. The chain employs TRBV7-8 and TRBJ2-2; D is perhaps TRBD1 or TRBD2 (6 bases each). The CDR3 consists of 15 residues. Trimming stripped 1 base from V and 7 bases from J, with 13 bases between. From germline, CDR1 is SGHVS and CDR2 FQNEAQ. CDR3 amino acids: CASSLGGGQSGELFF. The CDR3 DNA sequence: TGTGCCAGCAGCTTAGGTGGGGGGCAGAGCGGGGAGCTGTTTTTT.